This record looks at one TCR beta chain sequence and its context. There are 12 residues in the CDR3. Germline V gene data show CDR1 as SGHRS and CDR2 as YFSETQ. The ends lost 9 bases at V and 4 bases at J; junction bases unmatched: 2. The sample's time point: newly diagnosed GD, antithyroid drugs for less than 3 months. The TCR library was made from RNA that had been extracted from PBMCs in TRIzol. The data were taken from a study of regulatory T cells in long-lasting Graves disease. CDR3-region Arm-PCR and iRepertoire HTBI primers produced the TCR beta libraries. MiXCR was run by TCRdb on the multiplex PCR reads, yielding one entry per CDR3 protein. The repertoire holds about 470,000 distinct CDR3 sequences, about 15% seen once, with approximately 15% in the top ten. These records were also assigned to another study, of T cells in Graves' hyperthyroidism and ophthalmopathy.

The chain combines TRBV5-1 with TRBJ1-2, with TRBD1 matching 11 bases. The material was peripheral blood mononuclear cells (PBMCs), obtained at new diagnosis, from a patient treated with antithyroid drugs. This TCR derives from a woman aged 25 to 39 with Graves disease. CDR3 in amino acids: CATGTGGYGYTF. DNA for the CDR3: TGCGCCACCGGGACAGGGGGCTATGGCTACACCTTC.